This TCR beta chain was recorded in a study of cytomegalovirus exposure and HLA in healthy donors. General study points: The authors enumerated over 150 TCR beta chains as linked to cytomegalovirus. Reported performance of the classifier showed diagnosis of cytomegalovirus status with high specificity and sensitivity. About 87% or about 30% of the time was how often most TCR beta V segments were productive, according to an earlier analysis.

Though nominally healthy at sampling, donors likely had unrecorded immune exposures. Germline V gene lookup returns CDR1 ENHRY and CDR2 SYGVKD. This CDR3 is built from 15 residues. The V and J ends lost 11 bases and 6 bases, in that order; junction bases with no gene match: 14. PCR involved 60 Vbeta and 13 Jbeta primers. TCRdb's copy holds only in-frame clones and misses some; the assay was immunoSEQ multiplex PCR. The sample includes around 200,000 clones, around 64% seen only once; the top ten take 2.6%. Of note for this clone: Its antigen remains unidentified.

Material: PBMCs. The chain recombines TRBV10-3 with TRBJ2-3; TRBD1 agrees at 10 bases. The receptor was isolated from a man aged 40-49 years in good health and CMV-seropositive. CDR3 coding DNA: TGTGCCGCCCTACCGGGACAGGGGTTTTTGGATACGCAGTATTTT. Its protein is CAALPGQGFLDTQYF.